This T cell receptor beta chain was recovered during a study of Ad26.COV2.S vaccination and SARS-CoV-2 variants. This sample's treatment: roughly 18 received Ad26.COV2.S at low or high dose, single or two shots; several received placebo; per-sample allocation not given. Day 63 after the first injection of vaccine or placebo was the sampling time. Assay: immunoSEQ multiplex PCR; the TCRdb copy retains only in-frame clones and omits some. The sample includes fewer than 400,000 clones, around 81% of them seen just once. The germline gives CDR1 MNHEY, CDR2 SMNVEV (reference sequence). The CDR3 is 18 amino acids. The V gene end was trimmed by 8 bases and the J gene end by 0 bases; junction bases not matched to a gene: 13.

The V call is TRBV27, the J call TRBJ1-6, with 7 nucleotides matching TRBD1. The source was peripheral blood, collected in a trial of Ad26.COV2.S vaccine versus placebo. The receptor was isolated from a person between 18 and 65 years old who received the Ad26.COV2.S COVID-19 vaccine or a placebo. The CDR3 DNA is TGTGCCAGCCAGGGGGGGGACGGATTTAGCTCCTATAATTCACCCCTCCACTTT. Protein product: CASQGGDGFSSYNSPLHF.